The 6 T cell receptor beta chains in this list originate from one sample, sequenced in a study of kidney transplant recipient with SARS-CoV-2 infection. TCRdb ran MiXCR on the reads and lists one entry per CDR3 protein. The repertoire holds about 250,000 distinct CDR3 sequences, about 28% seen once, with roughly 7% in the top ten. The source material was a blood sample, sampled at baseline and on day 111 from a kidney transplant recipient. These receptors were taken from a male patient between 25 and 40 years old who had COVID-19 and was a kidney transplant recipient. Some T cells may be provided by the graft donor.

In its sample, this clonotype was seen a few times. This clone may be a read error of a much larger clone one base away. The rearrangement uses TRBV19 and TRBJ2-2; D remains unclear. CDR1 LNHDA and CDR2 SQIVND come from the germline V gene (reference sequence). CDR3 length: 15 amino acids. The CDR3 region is CAGSIPSGSTGELFF. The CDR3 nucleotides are TGTGCCGGTAGTATCCCGTCCGGTTCCACCGGGGAGCTGTTTTTT.

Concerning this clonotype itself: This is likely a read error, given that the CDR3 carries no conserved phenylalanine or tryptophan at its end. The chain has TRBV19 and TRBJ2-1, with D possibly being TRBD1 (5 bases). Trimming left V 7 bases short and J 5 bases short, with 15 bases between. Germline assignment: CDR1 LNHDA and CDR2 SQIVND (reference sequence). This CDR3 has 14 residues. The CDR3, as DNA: TGTGCCAGTAAACTGTTAGGGGCCGACAATGAGCAGTTCCTC. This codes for CASKLLGADNEQFL.

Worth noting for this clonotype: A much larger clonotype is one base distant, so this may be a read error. This chain's CDR3 is CANSLRGGGRTGELFF. The CDR3 nucleotides read TGTGCCAACAGCTTACGCGGGGGGGGCCGGACCGGGGAGCTGTTTTTT. The chain uses TRBV7-2 and TRBJ2-2; 9 bases line up with TRBD2. The CDR3 extends over 16 amino acids. Germline CDR1 reads SGHTA; CDR2 reads FQGNSA.

The CDR3, as DNA: TGTGCCAGCAGCGTCGGACTAGCGGGGGCCCCCTCTCAGATCCCCGTCTTTGAGACCCAGTACTTC. Residues: CASSVGLAGAPSQIPVFETQYF. This chain connects TRBV9 to TRBJ2-5; 13 nucleotides align to TRBD2. CDR1 is SGDLS, CDR2 YYNGEE, per germline. The CDR3 consists of 22 residues. The trim removed 2 bases at V and 5 bases at J, leaving 24 bases unmatched.

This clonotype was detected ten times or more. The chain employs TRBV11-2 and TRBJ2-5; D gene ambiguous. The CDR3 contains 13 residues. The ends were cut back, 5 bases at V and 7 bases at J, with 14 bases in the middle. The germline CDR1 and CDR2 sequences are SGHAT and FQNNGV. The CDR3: CASSPETARTQYF. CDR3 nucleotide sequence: TGTGCCAGCAGCCCGGAAACCGCGCGGACCCAGTACTTC.

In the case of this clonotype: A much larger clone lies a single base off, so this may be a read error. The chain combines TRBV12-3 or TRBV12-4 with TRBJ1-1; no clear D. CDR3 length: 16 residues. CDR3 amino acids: CTSSLLQAAGLREAFF. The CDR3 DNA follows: TGTACCAGCAGCTTACTACAAGCGGCCGGTCTTCGTGAAGCTTTCTTT.